This T cell receptor beta chain was recorded in a study of a mutant IDH1 vaccine in newly diagnosed glioma. The wider study: Sex distribution of treated patients was roughly 60% male and about 38% female; mean age was around 40 years. Before enrollment, patients got radiotherapy alone, temozolomide alone, or mostly the combination.

Profiled with immunoSEQ multiplex PCR; TCRdb holds only in-frame clones, not every one. The sample holds 45,000 to 60,000 clones, over 65% seen once. The count of this clone is one. Antigen specificity is unknown. The J segment lost 8 bases and the V segment lost 3 bases, leaving 6 bases of the junction unmatched. Germline V gene sequence: CDR1 SGDLS, CDR2 YYNGEE. The CDR3 contains 14 residues. Study-wide results and caveats: Among patients, roughly 93% showed immune responses induced by the vaccine.

Time point here: baseline, week 1 (first vaccination visit). Treatment noted: pre-vaccination baseline after standard-of-care therapy. The study enrolled donors with new WHO grade 3 or 4 IDH1-mutant, ATRX-lost astrocytomas. The chain links TRBV9 to TRBJ2-1; the match to TRBD2 covers 9 bases. This TCR came from a woman in her 40s with glioma. This material consisted of PBMCs, taken from a glioma patient treated with radiotherapy, temozolomide or both. CDR3 sequence reads: CASSGASGGYEQFF. CDR3 nucleotide sequence: TGTGCCAGCAGCGGGGCCAGCGGGGGGTATGAGCAGTTCTTC.